These 22 T cell receptor beta chains share one sample of origin, sequenced in a study of blood T cell repertoires in COVID-19. The table came from immunoSEQ multiplex PCR; TCRdb's copy has only in-frame clones and leaves some out. This table has roughly 180,000 clones, roughly 87% appearing once. Sequenced sample: PBMCs or T cells enriched from blood (not recorded which). These receptors were taken from a woman in her 30s who had recovered from COVID-19.

The V gene is TRBV5-1, the J gene TRBJ1-6; weak D call: TRBD1 (5 bases). V dropped 0 bases and J dropped 0 bases, with 10 bases sitting between them. Germline CDR1 is SGHRS and CDR2 is YFSETQ. The CDR3 runs 17 residues. CDR3 coding DNA: TGCGCCAGCAGCTTGGTTGGGGCGAGCTCCTATAATTCACCCCTCCACTTT. Translating it yields CASSLVGASSYNSPLHF.

The CDR3 is CAWSAGFEKLFF. The DNA for the CDR3 is TGTGCCTGGAGTGCGGGGTTTGAAAAACTGTTTTTT. The chain couples TRBV30 to TRBJ1-4; D is uncertain. V gave up 1 base and J gave up 7 bases, with 7 bases separating them. Germline V gene sequence: CDR1 GTSNPN, CDR2 SVGIG (reference sequence). The CDR3 runs 12 residues.

The genes are TRBV7-9 and TRBJ1-4; no firm D call. CDR1 and CDR2 (germline): SEHNR, FQNEAQ (reference sequence). The CDR3 totals 15 residues. The V gene lost 7 bases and the J gene lost 0 bases, with 12 bases spanning the gap. The CDR3 nucleotides are TGTGCCAGCAAGAGGAATTTTGCAACTAATGAAAAACTGTTTTTT. Its protein product is CASKRNFATNEKLFF.

The V call is TRBV19, the J call TRBJ2-5; D possibly corresponds to TRBD2 (6 bases). The germline V and J ends were trimmed by 7 bases and 3 bases, with 15 bases remaining between them. This CDR3 contains 14 residues. Germline V gene sequence: CDR1 LNHDA, CDR2 SQIVND (reference sequence). The CDR3 sequence is CASTTGGGEETQYF. In nucleotides, the CDR3 is TGTGCCAGTACCACCGGTGGAGGGGAAGAGACCCAGTACTTC.

The rearrangement uses TRBV3-1 (or the pseudogene TRBV3-2) and TRBJ2-7; 7 nucleotides agree with TRBD2. The length of the CDR3 is 15 residues. V lost 4 bases, J lost 3 bases, and 9 bases stayed unmatched. Germline V gene data show CDR1 as LGHDT and CDR2 as YNNKEL (reference sequence). The CDR3 protein is CASSRGGRANYEQYF. In DNA form, the CDR3 reads TGTGCCAGCAGCCGGGGGGGGAGGGCGAACTACGAGCAGTACTTC.

The chain is built from TRBV7-3 and TRBJ2-7, with 12 bases identical to TRBD2. Germline V gene sequence: CDR1 SGHTA, CDR2 FQGTGA. V shed 5 bases, J shed 9 bases, and the junction held 5 bases outside the gene matches. The CDR3 totals 13 residues. In DNA, the CDR3 is TGTGCCAGCAGCCTCACTAGCGGGGGGCCGCAGTACTTC. As protein: CASSLTSGGPQYF.

This clone has just a few counts. The chain couples TRBV7-9 to TRBJ1-3; TRBD1 matches 7 bases. Germline CDR1 and CDR2: SEHNR and FQNEAQ (reference sequence). The CDR3 sequence is 15 residues long. Trimming cost V 5 bases and J 0 bases; bases outside gene matches: 4. The CDR3: CASSLQGNSGNTIYF. The CDR3 nucleotides read TGTGCCAGCAGCCTACAGGGGAACTCTGGAAACACCATATATTTT.

Of note for this clone: The junction differs from germline at one of its ends, possibly a read error. This sequence joins TRBV2 and TRBJ1-2; 8 bases map to TRBD1. Germline V gene lookup returns CDR1 SNHLY and CDR2 FYNNEI. The CDR3 spans 14 residues. CDR3 bases: TGTGTCAGCAGCAGCCGACAGGGGTTCTCTGGCTACACCTTC. Translating it yields CVSSSRQGFSGYTF.

The chain links TRBV18 to TRBJ1-5; no clear D gene. Germline V gene sequence: CDR1 KGHSH, CDR2 LQKENI. The V end lost 2 bases, the J end lost 4 bases, and 6 bases lay between the germline ends. The CDR3 has 13 amino acids. This CDR3 reads CASSPKENQPQHF. CDR3 sequence (DNA): TGTGCCAGCTCACCAAAGGAGAATCAGCCCCAGCATTTT. Full variable domain (rest looked up from reference TRBV18 and TRBJ1-5): NAGVMQNPRHLVRRRGQEARLRCSPMKGHSHVYWYRQLPEEGLKFMVYLQKENIIDESGMPKERFSAEFPKEGPSILRIQQVVRGDSAAYFCASSPKENQPQHFGDGTRLSIL.

This clone was recorded a few times. The chain carries TRBV30 and TRBJ1-6; the D gene is possibly TRBD1 (5 bases). The V gene lost 2 bases and the J gene lost 7 bases, with 12 bases spanning the gap. The CDR3 consists of 14 residues. Germline CDR1 and CDR2: GTSNPN and SVGIG (reference sequence). DNA of the CDR3: TGTGCCTGGAGTCCGACATACAGGAATTCACCCCTCCACTTT. Its protein product is CAWSPTYRNSPLHF. Supplemented by reference TRBV30 and TRBJ1-6, the full variable domain reads SQTIHQWPATLVQPVGSPLSLECTVEGTSNPNLYWYRQAAGRGLQLLFYSVGIGQISSEVPQNLSASRPQDRQFILSSKKLLLSDSGFYLCAWSPTYRNSPLHFGNGTRLTVT.

This chain joins TRBV10-3 and TRBJ2-1, with D perhaps matching TRBD2 (6 bases). The CDR3 covers 13 residues. The germline gives CDR1 ENHRY, CDR2 SYGVKD. V gave up 6 bases and J gave up 9 bases, with 15 bases separating them. The CDR3 protein is CAISLGGSGEQFF. CDR3 in DNA: TGTGCCATCAGCCTTGGGGGGTCGGGTGAGCAGTTCTTC.

This sequence joins TRBV9 and TRBJ1-3, with 7 bases fitting TRBD1. Germline V gives CDR1 SGDLS, CDR2 YYNGEE. The CDR3 runs 14 residues. The V gene end was trimmed by 4 bases and the J gene end by 4 bases; junction bases not matched to a gene: 5. CDR3 DNA: TGTGCCAGCAGCTCACAGACAGGGGGAAACACCATATATTTT. It yields the protein CASSSQTGGNTIYF.

V usage is TRBV19 and J usage is TRBJ2-7; D perhaps matches TRBD1 (5 bases). Germline assignment: CDR1 LNHDA and CDR2 SQIVND (reference sequence). This CDR3 is built from 14 residues. V was shortened by 1 base and J by 5 bases, with 12 bases between the two germline ends. CDR3 region: CASSIGVRADEQYF. DNA for the CDR3: TGTGCCAGTAGTATAGGAGTCAGGGCGGACGAGCAGTACTTC.

The gene calls are TRBV4-3 and TRBJ2-7; D gene uncertain. V lost 0 bases and J lost 1, with 7 bases in between. Per the germline V gene, CDR1 is LGHNA and CDR2 is YSLEER. The CDR3 covers 14 residues. The CDR3 reads CASSQDRQSYEQYF. CDR3 nucleotides: TGCGCCAGCAGCCAAGATCGACAATCCTACGAGCAGTACTTC.

This clone appeared once. The chain combines TRBV2 with TRBJ2-7, with 9 bases aligning to TRBD1. The CDR3 has 18 amino acids. The germline gives CDR1 SNHLY, CDR2 FYNNEI. Unmatched junction bases numbered 23, after V lost 7 bases and J lost 7 bases. CDR3 DNA sequence: TGTGCCAGCAAGGGGACAGGGTACGAGAGGGGGGAATGGATGGAGCAGTACTTC. Translation: CASKGTGYERGEWMEQYF. The full variable domain, completed using reference TRBV2 and TRBJ2-7, is EPEVTQTPSHQVTQMGQEVILRCVPISNHLYFYWYRQILGQKVEFLVSFYNNEISEKSEIFDDQFSVERPDGSNFTLKIRSTKLEDSAMYFCASKGTGYERGEWMEQYFGPGTRLTVT.

V gene TRBV2 combines with J gene TRBJ1-5; D might be TRBD1 (5 bases). The V and J ends lost 7 bases and 3 bases respectively, with 7 bases between them. The germline CDR1 and CDR2 sequences are SNHLY and FYNNEI. This CDR3 spans 12 amino acids. CDR3 bases: TGTGCCAGCAACAGGTACAATCAGCCCCAGCATTTT. Translating it yields CASNRYNQPQHF.

V and J are TRBV2 and TRBJ1-2; D is unresolved. V lost 4 bases and J 4 bases, leaving 10 bases between the germline ends. The CDR3 runs to 13 residues. Germline CDR1 SNHLY, CDR2 FYNNEI. The CDR3 protein is CASSATPGYGYTF. DNA of the CDR3: TGTGCCAGCAGTGCAACCCCCGGCTATGGCTACACCTTC.

As regards this clone: Because the CDR3's place on the DNA is in doubt, the DNA is left out and the CDR3 is given as listed by TCRdb. The chain has TRBV6-2 or TRBV6-3 and TRBJ2-7; whether TRBD1, the table's D call, matches the DNA was not checked. Germline values: CDR1 MNHEY, CDR2 SVGEGT. Ends included, the CDR3 has 14 residues. The CDR3 here is CASSSSGQTYEQYF.

This rearrangement joins TRBV9 to TRBJ1-1, with D unclear. Deletions cut 0 bases from V and 5 bases from J, with 8 bases between. CDR3 size: 13 residues. CDR1 and CDR2 from the germline V gene are SGDLS and YYNGEE. The CDR3 coding sequence is TGTGCCAGCAGCGTAGTGGCAGGTACTGAAGCTTTCTTT. Protein product: CASSVVAGTEAFF. Full variable domain (remainder filled in from reference TRBV9 and TRBJ1-1): DSGVTQTPKHLITATGQRVTLRCSPRSGDLSVYWYQQSLDQGLQFLIQYYNGEERAKGNILERFSAQQFPDLHSELNLSSLELGDSALYFCASSVVAGTEAFFGQGTRLTVV.

The chain employs TRBV12-5 and TRBJ1-1; 10 nucleotides align to TRBD1. The CDR3 is 19 residues long. Trimming removed 7 bases from V and 6 bases from J; junction bases left unmatched: 23. Germline CDR1 and CDR2: LGHNT and FRNRAP. This chain's CDR3 is CASALRWRQGAIATAEAFF. For the CDR3, the DNA is TGTGCTAGTGCCCTTCGGTGGAGACAGGGGGCTATCGCTACCGCTGAAGCTTTCTTT.

The V call is TRBV6-5, the J call TRBJ2-2; 7 bases are a match to TRBD1. The CDR3 spans 13 residues. Germline V gives CDR1 MNHEY, CDR2 SVGAGI. The V gene end was trimmed by 10 bases and the J gene end by 3 bases; junction bases not matched to a gene: 5. CDR3 loop: CATSGTDTGELFF. In DNA form, the CDR3 reads TGTGCCACTTCCGGGACAGACACCGGGGAGCTGTTTTTT.

The chain combines TRBV7-9 with TRBJ2-4; D is unresolved. The V end lost 1 base, the J end lost 0 bases, and 4 bases lay between the germline ends. The CDR3 extends over 14 amino acids. Germline-derived CDR1 and CDR2 are SEHNR and FQNEAQ (reference sequence). CDR3: CASSLDKAKNIQYF. DNA of the CDR3: TGTGCCAGCAGCTTAGACAAAGCCAAAAACATTCAGTACTTC.